Each of the 15 T cell receptor beta chains below was sequenced from the same sample in a study of cytomegalovirus exposure and HLA in healthy donors. PCR was performed using 60 Vbeta and 13 Jbeta primers. Profiled with immunoSEQ multiplex PCR; TCRdb holds only in-frame clones, not every one. The table records fewer than 150,000 clones, about 76% of them present only once. Source material: PBMCs. These receptors came from a man aged 18 to 29 in good health and CMV-seronegative.

The J gene is TRBJ2-1, the V gene TRBV10-1; 7 positions agree with TRBD2. Germline lookup yields CDR1 WNHNN and CDR2 SYGVQD (reference sequence). There are 15 residues in the CDR3. J lost 9 bases, V lost 5 bases, and 13 bases had no gene match. The CDR3 region has the DNA TGCGCCAGCAGTAGATCCAGCGGGGTCTCTGGTGAGCAGTTCTTC. It is translated as CASSRSSGVSGEQFF.

The chain employs TRBV27 and TRBJ2-7, with 7 bases that match TRBD2. Trimming cost V 4 bases and J 2 bases; bases outside gene matches: 2. This CDR3 is 13 amino acids long. Looked up from germline, CDR1 is MNHEY and CDR2 is SMNVEV (reference sequence). CDR3 DNA sequence: TGTGCCAGCAGTTGGACTAGAGCCTACGAGCAGTACTTC. Translated: CASSWTRAYEQYF.

The rearrangement links TRBV7-9 to TRBJ1-2, with no clear D. This CDR3 has 14 residues. Germline V gene lookup returns CDR1 SEHNR and CDR2 FQNEAQ (reference sequence). V was shortened by 5 bases and J by 0 bases, with 10 bases between the two germline ends. In DNA form, the CDR3 reads TGTGCCAGCAGCCTACGGAGATCTAACTATGGCTACACCTTC. It encodes CASSLRRSNYGYTF.

This clone was seen a few times. The DNA of the CDR3 is TGTGCCAGCAGCTCCCGGGACAGGGGGCTCCGGGATACGCAGTATTTT. Its protein is CASSSRDRGLRDTQYF. The chain combines TRBV5-6 with TRBJ2-3; TRBD1 matches at 12 bases. In germline, CDR1 is SGHDT, CDR2 YYEEEE. This CDR3 has 16 residues. V gave up 3 bases and J gave up 6 bases; unmatched junction bases: 8. The whole variable domain, filled in from reference TRBV5-6 and TRBJ2-3, reads DAGVTQSPTHLIKTRGQQVTLRCSPKSGHDTVSWYQQALGQGPQFIFQYYEEEERQRGNFPDRFSGHQFPNYSSELNVNALLLGDSALYLCASSSRDRGLRDTQYFGPGTRLTVL.

CDR3 DNA sequence: TGTGCCAGCAGCTCACTAGCGGGAGGGTTCAATGAGCAGTTCTTC. It translates to CASSSLAGGFNEQFF. V and J are TRBV6-5 and TRBJ2-1; 13 bases align to TRBD2. The CDR3 loop spans 15 amino acids. Germline values: CDR1 MNHEY, CDR2 SVGAGI. V was pared by 6 bases and J by 6 bases, with 5 bases of the junction left unmatched.

The CDR3 DNA follows: TGTGCCAGCAGCTTCGGAACAGGGTCCTTCCGAGGCTACACCTTC. Protein: CASSFGTGSFRGYTF. This chain uses TRBV5-4 with TRBJ1-2, with D perhaps TRBD1 (6 bases). The ends were cut back, 2 bases at V and 8 bases at J, with 19 bases in the middle. The CDR3 has 15 amino acids. Per germline, CDR1 SGHNT and CDR2 YYREEE (reference sequence).

The chain uses TRBV18 and TRBJ1-1; 8 bases align to TRBD1. The CDR3 loop spans 13 amino acids. The germline V gene has CDR1 KGHSH and CDR2 LQKENI. Germline trimming cut 5 bases from V and 5 bases from J; bases unmatched to any gene: 4. The CDR3 is CASSSTGETEAFF. The DNA for the CDR3 is TGTGCCAGCTCATCGACAGGGGAGACTGAAGCTTTCTTT.

The chain uses TRBV7-9 and TRBJ2-7; 7 nucleotides align to TRBD1. Germline-derived CDR1 and CDR2 are SEHNR and FQNEAQ (reference sequence). V shed 5 bases, J shed 4 bases, and the junction held 5 bases outside the gene matches. The CDR3 is 13 amino acids. The CDR3 region has the DNA TGTGCCAGCAGCCACAGGGGTTCGTACGAGCAGTACTTC. Its translation is CASSHRGSYEQYF.

The genes are TRBV7-2 and TRBJ1-5; 7 positions match TRBD1. Looked up from germline, CDR1 is SGHTA and CDR2 is FQGNSA. CDR3 length: 14 residues. Trimming removed 1 base from V and 4 bases from J; junction bases left unmatched: 1. The CDR3 here is CASSLGQGNQPQHF. In DNA form, the CDR3 reads TGTGCCAGCAGCTTAGGACAGGGAAATCAGCCCCAGCATTTT.

This clone was seen once. This sequence joins TRBV27 and TRBJ1-2; D unclear. The CDR3 runs 15 residues. Germline CDR1 is MNHEY and CDR2 is SMNVEV (reference sequence). V dropped 6 bases and J dropped 5 bases, with 19 bases sitting between them. In DNA form, the CDR3 reads TGTGCCAGCAGCCTCACACGAGGCTTGATTTATGGCTACACCTTC. Its protein product is CASSLTRGLIYGYTF.

The rearrangement uses TRBV11-2 and TRBJ2-7; 10 bases fit TRBD2. With V trimmed by 1 base and J by 3 bases, 9 bases remained unmatched. The V gene's germline CDR1 is SGHAT and CDR2 FQNNGV. The CDR3 contains 17 residues. CDR3 nucleotides: TGTGCCAGCAGCTTAGTGGTCGAGCGGGGGGGTAACTACGAGCAGTACTTC. Translated: CASSLVVERGGNYEQYF.

This chain uses TRBV21-1 with TRBJ1-1. TRBV21-1 is termed a pseudogene. The CDR3 sequence is 15 residues long. The CDR3 protein is CASSSGAASNTEAFF. The CDR3 DNA is TGTGCCAGCAGCAGTGGAGCAGCGTCGAACACTGAAGCTTTCTTT.

The gene calls are TRBV7-2 and TRBJ2-7; TRBD2 might be the D (7 bases). CDR1 and CDR2 from the germline V gene are SGHTA and FQGNSA. Between the trimmed V and J ends, which lost 1 base and 2 bases, there was a span of 12 bases. The CDR3 covers 15 residues. CDR3 protein: CASSLGSGTTYEQYF. CDR3 nucleotide sequence: TGTGCCAGCAGCTTAGGAAGCGGGACAACCTACGAGCAGTACTTC. The entire variable domain, with the rest obtained from reference TRBV7-2 and TRBJ2-7, is as follows: GAGVSQSPSNKVTEKGKDVELRCDPISGHTALYWYRQSLGQGLEFLIYFQGNSAPDKSGLPSDRFSAERTGGSVSTLTIQRTQQEDSAVYLCASSLGSGTTYEQYFGPGTRLTVT.

The chain couples TRBV9 to TRBJ1-1, with D uncertain. The CDR3 sequence is 14 residues long. V was pared by 4 bases and J by 0 bases, with 10 bases between. CDR1 SGDLS and CDR2 YYNGEE come from the germline V gene. The DNA of the CDR3 is TGTGCCAGCAGCCCCCGGTTGTTGAACACTGAAGCTTTCTTT. Its translation: CASSPRLLNTEAFF.

The chain recombines TRBV5-4 with TRBJ2-3; TRBD1 aligns across 7 bases. Germline V lookup: CDR1 SGHNT, CDR2 YYREEE (reference sequence). The CDR3 is made up of 14 amino acids. Losses at the gene ends were 4 bases for V and 4 bases for J; bases not matched to a gene: 6. The CDR3: CASSVGGRADTQYF. The CDR3 nucleotides read TGTGCCAGCAGCGTAGGGGGCCGGGCAGATACGCAGTATTTT. The whole variable domain, filled in from reference TRBV5-4 and TRBJ2-3, reads ETGVTQSPTHLIKTRGQQVTLRCSSQSGHNTVSWYQQALGQGPQFIFQYYREEENGRGNFPPRFSGLQFPNYSSELNVNALELDDSALYLCASSVGGRADTQYFGPGTRLTVL.